In this sample, the clone carrying this TCR beta chain turned up a few times. The CDR3 is 12 residues long. Germline CDR1 is SQVTM and CDR2 is ANQGSEA. The V end lost 2 bases, the J end lost 4 bases, and 8 bases lay between the germline ends. Using its own MiXCR run on the 5' RACE reads, TCRdb lists one record per CDR3 protein. The sample carries approximately 300,000 distinct CDR3 sequences, more than 15% recorded once. The data derive from a study of T-cell memory formation after mild COVID-19. Source material: PBMCs or a T cell subset sorted from them (not recorded which). This TCR derives from a young man who had mild COVID-19 (a few samples of this study predate the infection). Cell type and time point are not known. The J gene is TRBJ1-2, the V gene TRBV29-1, with a weak D call TRBD1 (6 bases). This chain's CDR3 is CSVEQGFYGYTF. As DNA, the CDR3 is TGCAGCGTTGAACAGGGGTTCTATGGCTACACCTTC.